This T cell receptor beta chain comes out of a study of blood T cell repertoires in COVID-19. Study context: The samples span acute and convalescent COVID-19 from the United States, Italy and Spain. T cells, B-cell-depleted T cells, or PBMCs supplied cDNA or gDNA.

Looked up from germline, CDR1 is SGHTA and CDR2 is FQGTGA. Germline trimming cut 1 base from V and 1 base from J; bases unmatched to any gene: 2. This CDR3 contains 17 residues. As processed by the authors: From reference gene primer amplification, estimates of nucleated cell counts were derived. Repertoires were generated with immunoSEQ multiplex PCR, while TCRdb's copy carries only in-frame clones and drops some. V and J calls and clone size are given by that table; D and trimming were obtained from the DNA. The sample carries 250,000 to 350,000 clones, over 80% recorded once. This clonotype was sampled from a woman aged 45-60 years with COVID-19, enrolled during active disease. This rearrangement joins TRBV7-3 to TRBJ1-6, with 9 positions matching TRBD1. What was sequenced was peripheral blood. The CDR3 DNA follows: TGTGCCAGCAGCTTAAAGGGACAGGGATCCTATAATTCACCCCTCCACTTT. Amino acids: CASSLKGQGSYNSPLHF.